This T cell receptor beta chain was captured in a study of blood T cell repertoires in COVID-19. V was pared by 1 base and J by 0 bases, with 10 bases of the junction left unmatched. The CDR3 is 19 amino acids. Germline V gene sequence: CDR1 SGHVS, CDR2 FQNEAQ. TCRdb keeps only in-frame clones here, not all; method: immunoSEQ multiplex PCR. Of approximately 170,000 clones listed, about four fifths are singletons. Participants spanned ages about 18 to 90 years and resided in 20 to 25 US areas. The source of this sequence is a woman in her thirties who had recovered from COVID-19. J is TRBJ2-1 and V is TRBV7-8; 9 bases fit TRBD2. The material sequenced was PBMCs or T cells enriched from blood (not recorded which). CDR3 DNA: TGTGCCAGCAGCTTAGTTGACCGACTAGCGGCCAGCTCCTACAATGAGCAGTTCTTC. It translates to CASSLVDRLAASSYNEQFF.